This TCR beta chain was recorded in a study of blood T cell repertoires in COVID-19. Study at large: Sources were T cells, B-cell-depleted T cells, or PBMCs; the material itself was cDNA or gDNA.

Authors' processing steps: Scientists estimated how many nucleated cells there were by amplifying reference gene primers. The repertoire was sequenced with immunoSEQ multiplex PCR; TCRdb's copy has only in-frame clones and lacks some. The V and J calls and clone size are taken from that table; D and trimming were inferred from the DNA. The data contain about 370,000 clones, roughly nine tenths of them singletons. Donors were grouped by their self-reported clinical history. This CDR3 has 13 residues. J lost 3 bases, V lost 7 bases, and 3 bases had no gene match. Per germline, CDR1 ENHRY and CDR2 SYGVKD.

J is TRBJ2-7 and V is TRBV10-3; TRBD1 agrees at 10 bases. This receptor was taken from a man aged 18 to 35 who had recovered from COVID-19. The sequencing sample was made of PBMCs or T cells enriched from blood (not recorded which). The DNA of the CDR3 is TGTGCCATCACTCGGGACAGGGGCTACGAGCAGTACTTC. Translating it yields CAITRDRGYEQYF.